This T cell receptor (beta chain) was observed in a study of T-cell reconstitution after alpha-beta-depleted transplantation in children. Study outcomes and limitations: It was reported that alpha-beta T cells came from several hundred expanded graft clones (about two months after transplant).

Unique molecular identifiers featured in how the TCRbeta library was prepared. TCRdb fed the PCR reads into MiXCR, producing one record per CDR3 protein. The data show approximately 980,000 distinct CDR3 sequences, about 29% seen once. This clonotype occurred a few times. Its target is unknown. This CDR3 comprises 14 residues. V was shortened by 2 bases and J by 6 bases, with 11 bases between the two germline ends. Germline V gives CDR1 MNHEY, CDR2 SMNVEV (reference sequence). This clonotype was sampled from a boy younger than two who had a stem cell transplant for SCID, so the T cells may come from the graft donor. V and J are TRBV27 and TRBJ1-5, with unresolved D. The material was PBMCs, mostly from graft donor cells, obtained 360 days after TCRalphabeta/CD19-depleted stem cell transplant. The CDR3 loop reads CASSLRSPSQPQHF. In DNA form, the CDR3 reads TGTGCCAGCAGTTTAAGATCCCCGAGTCAGCCCCAGCATTTT.